The 22 T cell receptor beta chains reported below all come from one sample, sequenced in a study of tumor-infiltrating lymphocytes in primary liver carcinoma. The study co-extracted DNA and RNA from about 21-30 mg of unsorted bulk tissue. Making TCR beta cDNA involved around 510 ng total RNA and a constant-region primer. Slightly modified ARM-PCR with three nested multiplex PCR rounds yielded TCR beta libraries. TRBV1-TRBV30 forward and Cbeta reverse primers drove the first two roughly 11-cycle rounds. One entry per CDR3 protein, called by TCRdb with MiXCR from the multiplex PCR reads. The repertoire includes tens of thousands of distinct CDR3 sequences, 75% of them detected once, and roughly two fifths sits in the top ten. The sequencing sample was made of tumor-adjacent normal liver tissue. Receptors were obtained from a woman younger than 45 with primary liver carcinoma and hepatitis B virus infection.

This clonotype came up a few times. This chain uses TRBV20-1 with TRBJ2-7, with D perhaps matching TRBD1 or TRBD2 (6 bases each). In germline, CDR1 is DFQATT, CDR2 SNEGSKA (reference sequence). Trimming removed 0 bases at V and 6 bases at J, with 18 bases between. CDR3 length equals 15 residues. The CDR3 DNA reads as TGCAGTGCTAGAGATCCTATTTTTGGGGGGCGCGAGCAGTACTTC. This codes for CSARDPIFGGREQYF.

This clonotype was seen a few times. Just one base apart from a much larger clone, this may be a read error. The genes are TRBV5-1 and TRBJ2-5; 8 positions match TRBD2. The CDR3 consists of 15 residues. Germline V CDR1 and CDR2: SGHRS, YFSETQ. Trimming took 4 bases from V and 4 from J; bases not matched to a gene: 9. Here the CDR3 DNA reads TGCGCCAGCAGCCAATCGGGACTAGTGGGAGAGACCCAGTACTTC. Its protein is CASSQSGLVGETQYF.

Details on this clonotype: The conserved closing phenylalanine or tryptophan is absent in this CDR3, likely reflecting a read error. The J gene is TRBJ2-7, the V gene TRBV11-1; D ambiguous. CDR3 length: 12 amino acids. Germline V gives CDR1 SGHAT, CDR2 FQDESV (reference sequence). This CDR3 is CASCFMGYEQYL. CDR3 coding DNA: TGTGCCAGCTGCTTCATGGGTTACGAACAGTACCTC.

Regarding this clonotype: One end of the junction varies from germline; a read error may be responsible. V gene TRBV11-2 combines with J gene TRBJ2-2; no clear D. Germline values: CDR1 SGHAT, CDR2 FQNNGV. The CDR3 contains 16 residues. The CDR3 spells CTSSPDPLLNTGELFF. DNA for the CDR3: TGTACCAGCAGCCCCGATCCCCTTTTGAACACCGGGGAGCTGTTTTTT.

The table lists this clonotype with many counts. CDR3 nucleotide sequence: TGTGCCAGCAGTCATGATAGGGGCCATCAGCCCCAGCATTTT. Translation: CASSHDRGHQPQHF. The chain combines TRBV12-3 or TRBV12-4 with TRBJ1-5; D might be TRBD1 (5 bases). Trimming shortened V by 5 bases and J by 5 bases, and 13 bases separated the two germline ends. The CDR3 runs 14 residues.

This clonotype showed up many times. A read error may produce the germline difference seen at one junction end. The rearrangement uses TRBV7-8 and TRBJ2-3, with TRBD2 as a possible D gene (6 bases). In germline, CDR1 is SGHVS, CDR2 FQNEAQ. This CDR3 is built from 12 residues. For the CDR3, the DNA is TGTGCCAGCAGCCCTACTCAATTGGGACTCATTTTT. This sequence encodes CASSPTQLGLIF.

The sample holds a few counts of this clonotype. V and J are TRBV4-2 and TRBJ1-2; a possible D gene is TRBD1 (6 bases). This CDR3 spans 15 amino acids. The V gene lost 0 bases and the J gene lost 3 bases, with 11 bases spanning the gap. Germline V gene sequence: CDR1 LGHNA, CDR2 YNFKEQ. The CDR3: CASSQEVQGYYGYTF. Written as DNA, the CDR3 is TGTGCCAGCAGCCAAGAGGTGCAGGGGTACTATGGCTACACCTTC.

This clonotype was counted many times. The DNA of the CDR3 is TGTGCCAGCAGACCACAGGGGGCTCGAGGCAATCAGCCCCAGCATTTT. It encodes CASRPQGARGNQPQHF. The rearrangement uses TRBV6-2 or TRBV6-3 and TRBJ1-5; TRBD1 agrees at 9 bases. J gave up 2 bases and V 6 bases, and 8 bases lay outside the gene matches. Per germline, CDR1 MNHEY and CDR2 SVGEGT. The CDR3 runs to 16 residues.

The chain couples TRBV5-1 to TRBJ2-1; D might be TRBD2 (6 bases). Trimming left V 5 bases short and J 2 bases short, with 11 bases between. Germline lookup yields CDR1 SGHRS and CDR2 YFSETQ. The CDR3 contains 14 residues. The CDR3 DNA follows: TGCGCCAGCAGGGTAGCGGAAGCCTACAATGAGCAGTTCTTC. Translating gives CASRVAEAYNEQFF.

The rearrangement joins TRBV28 to TRBJ1-5; 11 bases match TRBD1. From germline, CDR1 is MDHEN and CDR2 SYDVKM. With 7 bases clipped from V and 9 bases from J, the junction kept 11 bases outside the gene matches. The CDR3 runs to 15 residues. Written as DNA, the CDR3 is TGTGCCAGCAATTCGCCGGGACAGGGGGAGCCGCCCCAGCATTTT. Protein product: CASNSPGQGEPPQHF.

Ten or more counts support this clonotype. The chain employs TRBV28 and TRBJ2-7, with 7 positions matching TRBD1. Germline-derived CDR1 and CDR2 are MDHEN and SYDVKM. This CDR3 has 13 amino acids. After removal of 6 bases from V and 3 bases from J, the junction contained 5 bases not matched to a gene. CDR3 DNA sequence: TGTGCCAGCAGGGGTACAGGGGACTACGAGCAGTACTTC. Translated: CASRGTGDYEQYF.

The gene calls are TRBV12-3 or TRBV12-4 and TRBJ2-1, with 8 bases matching TRBD2. The CDR3 is made up of 15 amino acids. The V gene end was trimmed by 6 bases and the J gene end by 12 bases; junction bases not matched to a gene: 16. The CDR3 DNA reads as TGTGCCAGCAGCCTGTCCGGGACTAGTGTACTTGGGCAGTTCTTC. Its protein product is CASSLSGTSVLGQFF.

This chain links TRBV11-2 with TRBJ2-4; 10 nucleotides match TRBD2. Germline assignment: CDR1 SGHAT and CDR2 FQNNGV. The J segment lost 8 bases and the V segment lost 5 bases, leaving 15 bases of the junction unmatched. This CDR3 is 17 amino acids long. As DNA, the CDR3 is TGTGCCAGCAGCCCAGGCAGGCTACTAAGCGGGAGGGACATTCAGTACTTC. Translated, it gives CASSPGRLLSGRDIQYF.

Regarding this clonotype: Because the CDR3 is missing its conserved closing phenylalanine or tryptophan, this is likely a read error. The V and J genes are TRBV5-6 and TRBJ2-6, with D tentatively TRBD1 or TRBD2 (5 bases each). The CDR3 is made up of 17 amino acids. The germline CDR1 and CDR2 sequences are SGHDT and YYEEEE. CDR3 amino acids: CASSQDCSFSGANVLTL. Here the CDR3 DNA reads TGTGCCAGCAGCCAGGACTGCAGCTTCTCTGGGGCCAATGTCCTGACTCTC.

This clonotype was counted many times. The chain couples TRBV4-2 to TRBJ2-1; TRBD1 matches 11 bases. CDR1 and CDR2 (germline): LGHNA, YNFKEQ. Losses at the gene ends were 4 bases for V and 8 bases for J; bases not matched to a gene: 7. The CDR3 runs 15 residues. DNA of the CDR3: TGTGCCAGCAGCCCCGGACAGGGGGCTAGTGATGAGCAGTTCTTC. Translation gives CASSPGQGASDEQFF.

CDR3 loop: CASSPVGSEVDEQYF. CDR3 in DNA: TGCGCCAGCAGCCCTGTAGGAAGTGAAGTCGACGAGCAGTACTTC. The J gene is TRBJ2-7, the V gene TRBV4-1; D uncertain. From germline, CDR1 is MGHRA and CDR2 YSYEKL. CDR3 length equals 15 residues. V gave up 4 bases and J gave up 5 bases, with 18 bases separating them.

This clonotype appeared many times. CDR3 DNA sequence: TGTGCCAGCAGCTTTGAAGCGCGAGAGCAGTACTTC. It is translated as CASSFEAREQYF. The V call is TRBV7-9, the J call TRBJ2-7; no firm D call. Germline-derived CDR1 and CDR2 are SEHNR and FQNEAQ (reference sequence). With 3 bases removed from V and 7 bases from J, the gap between germline ends came to 10 bases. The CDR3 extends over 12 amino acids. Drawing the rest from reference TRBV7-9 and TRBJ2-7, the complete variable domain is DTGVSQNPRHKITKRGQNVTFRCDPISEHNRLYWYRQTLGQGPEFLTYFQNEAQLEKSRLLSDRFSAERPKGSFSTLEIQRTEQGDSAMYLCASSFEAREQYFGPGTRLTVT.

For this clonotype: A read error is likely, as this CDR3 ends without the conserved phenylalanine or tryptophan. The CDR3 loop reads CASSLGNLAGGVETQYY. The CDR3 bases are TGTGCCAGCAGCCTCGGCAACTTAGCGGGAGGTGTTGAGACCCAGTACTAC. The chain carries TRBV7-2 and TRBJ2-5; 10 bases line up with TRBD2. Trimming at V came to 5 bases and at J to 5 bases, leaving 14 bases not matched to a gene. CDR1 SGHTA and CDR2 FQGNSA come from the germline V gene. The CDR3 runs to 17 residues.

In its sample, this clonotype was seen once. A read error may produce the germline difference seen at one junction end. The rearrangement joins TRBV7-9 to TRBJ2-7; a possible D gene is TRBD2 (6 bases). Germline-derived CDR1 and CDR2 are SEHNR and FQNEAQ (reference sequence). CDR3 length: 13 residues. The CDR3 nucleotides read TGTGCCAGCAGTGACGGACTATCCTACGAGCAGTATTTC. Translating it yields CASSDGLSYEQYF.

The chain combines TRBV12-3 or TRBV12-4 with TRBJ2-5; 7 positions agree with TRBD2. The J segment lost 3 bases and the V segment lost 2 bases, leaving 12 bases of the junction unmatched. The length of the CDR3 is 17 residues. The CDR3 DNA sequence: TGTGCCAGCAGTTTATGGGCGGGAGTGCAGGGAAAAGAGACCCAGTACTTC. Amino acid sequence: CASSLWAGVQGKETQYF.

This clonotype has just a few counts. At one of its ends the junction is not consistent with the germline gene, which may arise from a read error. The chain employs TRBV25-1 and TRBJ2-2; a weak D match, TRBD2 (5 bases). Looked up from germline, CDR1 is MGHDK and CDR2 is SYGVNS. The CDR3 is made up of 16 amino acids. Here the CDR3 DNA reads TGTGCCCTTCATGGCGCTTCGTCGCCTTACACCGGGGAGCCGTTTTTT. Translating gives CALHGASSPYTGEPFF. Filled out from reference TRBV25-1 and TRBJ2-2, the complete variable domain reads EADIYQTPRYLVIGTGKKITLECSQTMGHDKMYWYQQDPGMELHLIHYSYGVNSTEKGDLSSESTVSRIRTEHFPLTLESARPSHTSQYLCALHGASSPYTGEPFFGEGSRLTVL.

Points on this clonotype: One base away lies a much larger clone, so this may be a sequencing read error. Here the CDR3 DNA reads TGCGCCAGCAGCTTCTTTTATTCCCGGGACAGGGGGGGCAATGAGCAGTTCTTC. Protein product: CASSFFYSRDRGGNEQFF. This chain uses TRBV5-1 with TRBJ2-1, with 11 nucleotides matching TRBD1. This CDR3 region has 18 residues. V lost 2 bases and J lost 6; bases outside the gene matches: 13. From germline, CDR1 is SGHRS and CDR2 YFSETQ.